Listed here are 23 T cell receptor beta chains from one sample, sequenced in a study of blood T cell repertoires in COVID-19. TCRdb's copy holds only in-frame clones and misses some; the assay was immunoSEQ multiplex PCR. The table records 85,000 to 90,000 clones, roughly 86% of them present only once. The sequenced material came from peripheral blood. The source of these receptors is an elderly woman with acute or convalescent COVID-19.

The V and J genes are TRBV4-2 and TRBJ2-3; D might be TRBD1 (6 bases). V was shortened by 4 bases and J by 0 bases, with 11 bases between the two germline ends. The CDR3 sequence is 15 residues long. Per germline, CDR1 LGHNA and CDR2 YNFKEQ. In nucleotides, the CDR3 is TGTGCCAGCAGCCCCATTAGGGGGAGCACAGATACGCAGTATTTT. Amino acid sequence: CASSPIRGSTDTQYF.

This chain links TRBV19 with TRBJ2-7; D is perhaps TRBD2 (5 bases). This CDR3 is 15 amino acids long. Trimming shortened V by 6 bases and J by 0 bases, and 15 bases separated the two germline ends. Germline assignment: CDR1 LNHDA and CDR2 SQIVND (reference sequence). CDR3 sequence: CASSLDGLLSYEQYF. As DNA, the CDR3 is TGTGCCAGTAGCCTTGACGGACTCCTCTCCTACGAGCAGTACTTC. Drawing the rest from reference TRBV19 and TRBJ2-7, the complete variable domain is DGGITQSPKYLFRKEGQNVTLSCEQNLNHDAMYWYRQDPGQGLRLIYYSQIVNDFQKGDIAEGYSVSREKKESFPLTVTSAQKNPTAFYLCASSLDGLLSYEQYFGPGTRLTVT.

The V call is TRBV19, the J call TRBJ2-7, with TRBD1 matching 8 bases. Germline lookup yields CDR1 LNHDA and CDR2 SQIVND (reference sequence). This CDR3 has 15 amino acids. J was trimmed by 7 bases and V by 0 bases; bases with no gene match: 8. The DNA of the CDR3 is TGTGCCAGTAGTATAGATGGGACAGGACTCGGGGAGCAGTACTTC. Protein: CASSIDGTGLGEQYF.

The chain links TRBV24-1 to TRBJ2-5, with 10 bases matching TRBD1. CDR1 and CDR2 (germline): KGHDR, SFDVKD. The V gene end was trimmed by 4 bases and the J gene end by 4 bases; junction bases not matched to a gene: 2. The CDR3 length is 14 residues. The CDR3, as DNA: TGTGCCACCAGTGAGACAGGGGGCCGAGAGACCCAGTACTTC. It specifies CATSETGGRETQYF.

This sequence joins TRBV29-1 and TRBJ2-7; the match to TRBD1 covers 7 bases. The V gene's germline CDR1 is SQVTM and CDR2 ANQGSEA. This CDR3 comprises 12 residues. The V and J ends lost 6 bases and 2 bases, in that order; junction bases with no gene match: 4. CDR3 coding DNA: TGCAGCGTGGGGGACAGTCCCTACGAGCAGTACTTC. Its protein is CSVGDSPYEQYF.

The rearrangement links TRBV23-1 to TRBJ2-3; 8 positions match TRBD2. TRBV23-1 is an ORF for which the function is uncertain. J was trimmed by 6 bases and V by 4 bases; bases with no gene match: 27. The CDR3 contains 21 residues. The DNA for the CDR3 is TGCGCCAGCAGTCCGGGAGGGCGTACCGACAATATTTCAAACGTCCTGGATACGCAGTATTTT. It specifies CASSPGGRTDNISNVLDTQYF.

The DNA of the CDR3 is TGCGCCAGCAGCTCCACTGGGCAGGGGTTTGGCTACACCTTC. Its translation is CASSSTGQGFGYTF. The rearrangement uses TRBV5-1 and TRBJ1-2; D is perhaps TRBD1 (6 bases). The CDR3 runs to 14 residues. Germline V lookup: CDR1 SGHRS, CDR2 YFSETQ. Trimming left V 3 bases short and J 7 bases short, with 16 bases between.

The chain joins TRBV10-3 to TRBJ1-6, with D tentatively TRBD1 (6 bases). Germline V CDR1 and CDR2: ENHRY, SYGVKD. The CDR3 has 14 amino acids. V lost 3 bases and J lost 7, with 10 bases in between. CDR3 sequence: CAISEQGENSPLHF. DNA of the CDR3: TGTGCCATCAGTGAACAGGGCGAGAATTCACCCCTCCACTTT.

The chain uses TRBV6-5 and TRBJ2-2; 7 bases agree with TRBD1. Germline trimming cut 10 bases from V and 6 bases from J; bases unmatched to any gene: 11. Germline CDR1 MNHEY, CDR2 SVGAGI. The CDR3 length is 14 residues. CDR3 sequence: CATGQDPRPGELFF. In nucleotides, the CDR3 is TGTGCCACAGGACAGGACCCGCGGCCCGGGGAGCTGTTTTTT.

This chain links TRBV2 with TRBJ1-5, with unresolved D. This CDR3 contains 15 residues. Germline assignment: CDR1 SNHLY and CDR2 FYNNEI. The V end was cut by 0 bases, the J end by 6 bases, with 12 bases between. The CDR3 bases are TGTGCCAGCAGTGAAGCGGCAGCGGACGGTCAGCCCCAGCATTTT. It codes for CASSEAAADGQPQHF.

The chain recombines TRBV5-1 with TRBJ2-2; 9 nucleotides line up with TRBD2. The germline CDR1 and CDR2 sequences are SGHRS and YFSETQ. This CDR3 has 13 amino acids. V dropped 5 bases and J dropped 7; count of bases not matched to a gene: 3. The CDR3 is CASRTSGDGELFF. CDR3 DNA: TGCGCCAGCAGGACTAGCGGAGACGGGGAGCTGTTTTTT.

V is TRBV28 and J is TRBJ1-2; TRBD1 aligns across 7 bases. The V segment lost 1 base and the J segment 6 bases; nucleotides outside the gene matches: 5. The CDR3 covers 14 residues. CDR1 and CDR2 (germline): MDHEN, SYDVKM. CDR3 loop: CASSLSDRWDGYTF. CDR3 in DNA: TGTGCCAGCAGTTTATCGGACAGGTGGGATGGCTACACCTTC.

This chain links TRBV5-1 with TRBJ2-5, with 7 bases aligning to TRBD1. Germline-derived CDR1 and CDR2 are SGHRS and YFSETQ. This CDR3 comprises 13 residues. Trimming removed 1 base from V and 5 bases from J; junction bases left unmatched: 2. The CDR3 DNA follows: TGCGCCAGCAGCTTGACAGGGGAGGAGACCCAGTACTTC. Translating gives CASSLTGEETQYF. The whole variable domain, remainder taken from reference TRBV5-1 and TRBJ2-5, is KAGVTQTPRYLIKTRGQQVTLSCSPISGHRSVSWYQQTPGQGLQFLFEYFSETQRNKGNFPGRFSGRQFSNSRSEMNVSTLELGDSALYLCASSLTGEETQYFGPGTRLLVL.

The genes are TRBV6-5 and TRBJ1-2, with D unclear. Trimming cost V 2 bases and J 6 bases, with 19 bases left between them. This CDR3 has 16 amino acids. Germline CDR1 is MNHEY and CDR2 is SVGAGI. The CDR3 region is CASSYQTGWRMHGYTF. CDR3 DNA: TGTGCCAGCAGTTACCAAACGGGGTGGCGAATGCATGGCTACACCTTC.

This clone was counted once. The chain joins TRBV5-1 to TRBJ2-5; 7 bases fit TRBD1. The CDR3 is 13 amino acids. Trimming took 3 bases from V and 7 from J; bases not matched to a gene: 6. From germline, CDR1 is SGHRS and CDR2 YFSETQ. CDR3 protein: CASSWGTEGTQYF. In DNA form, the CDR3 reads TGCGCCAGCAGCTGGGGGACAGAGGGGACCCAGTACTTC.

The chain recombines TRBV12-5 with TRBJ2-2, with 8 bases lining up with TRBD2. The CDR3 length is 17 residues. The V gene end was trimmed by 1 base and the J gene end by 0 bases; junction bases not matched to a gene: 4. Germline assignment: CDR1 LGHNT and CDR2 FRNRAP. The CDR3 region is CASGLARLASNTGELFF. The CDR3 DNA reads as TGTGCTAGTGGTTTGGCACGACTAGCGTCGAACACCGGGGAGCTGTTTTTT.

The chain employs TRBV27 and TRBJ2-5; TRBD2 might be the D (6 bases). In germline, CDR1 is MNHEY, CDR2 SMNVEV (reference sequence). This CDR3 is 14 amino acids long. The V gene lost 5 bases and the J gene lost 3 bases, with 13 bases spanning the gap. The CDR3 reads CASSGGGSKETQYF. CDR3 nucleotide sequence: TGTGCCAGCAGTGGTGGGGGGTCTAAAGAGACCCAGTACTTC.

The chain joins TRBV10-2 to TRBJ2-3, with D perhaps matching TRBD1 (6 bases). The V end was cut by 6 bases, the J end by 6 bases, with 10 bases between. This CDR3 is 12 amino acids long. Germline CDR1 is WSHSY and CDR2 is SAAADI. The CDR3 region has the DNA TGCGCCAGCAGCGCTACAGGGGATACGCAGTATTTT. Its protein product is CASSATGDTQYF.

This chain uses TRBV27 with TRBJ2-7; 12 bases are a match to TRBD2. V lost 6 bases, J lost 2 bases, and 5 bases stayed unmatched. The CDR3 covers 15 residues. Germline V gene lookup returns CDR1 MNHEY and CDR2 SMNVEV (reference sequence). The CDR3 sequence: CASRLTSGGTYEQYF. CDR3 in DNA: TGTGCCAGCAGGCTAACTAGCGGGGGGACCTACGAGCAGTACTTC.

CDR3 amino acids: CASSIGLQGNTEAFF. CDR3 bases: TGTGCCAGTAGTATAGGCCTGCAGGGGAACACTGAAGCTTTCTTT. The V and J genes are TRBV19 and TRBJ1-1, with a weak D call TRBD1 (5 bases). Germline CDR1 reads LNHDA; CDR2 reads SQIVND (reference sequence). V shed 1 base and J shed 1 base, with 10 bases lying between them. CDR3 length: 15 amino acids.

The chain employs TRBV18 and TRBJ2-1, with D perhaps TRBD2 (5 bases). Trimming stripped 6 bases from V and 6 bases from J, with 12 bases between. The CDR3 spans 13 residues. The germline V gene has CDR1 KGHSH and CDR2 LQKENI. The CDR3 loop is CASSATSINEQFF. For the CDR3, the DNA is TGTGCCAGCTCGGCTACTAGTATCAATGAGCAGTTCTTC.

The J gene is TRBJ1-5, the V gene TRBV28, with D possibly TRBD1 on 6 matching bases. The CDR3 consists of 13 residues. Trimming left V 6 bases short and J 5 bases short, with 11 bases between. Germline V gene data show CDR1 as MDHEN and CDR2 as SYDVKM. CDR3 amino acids: CASRVDSYQPQHF. The CDR3 DNA sequence: TGTGCCAGCAGGGTGGACAGCTATCAGCCCCAGCATTTT.

The chain employs TRBV20-1 and TRBJ1-1; D unresolved. Germline loops: CDR1 DFQATT, CDR2 SNEGSKA (reference sequence). Trimming pared 3 bases from V and 3 bases from J, leaving 8 bases between. This CDR3 contains 12 residues. The chain's CDR3 is CSASFGDTEAFF. CDR3 nucleotide sequence: TGCAGTGCTAGTTTCGGGGACACTGAAGCTTTCTTT.